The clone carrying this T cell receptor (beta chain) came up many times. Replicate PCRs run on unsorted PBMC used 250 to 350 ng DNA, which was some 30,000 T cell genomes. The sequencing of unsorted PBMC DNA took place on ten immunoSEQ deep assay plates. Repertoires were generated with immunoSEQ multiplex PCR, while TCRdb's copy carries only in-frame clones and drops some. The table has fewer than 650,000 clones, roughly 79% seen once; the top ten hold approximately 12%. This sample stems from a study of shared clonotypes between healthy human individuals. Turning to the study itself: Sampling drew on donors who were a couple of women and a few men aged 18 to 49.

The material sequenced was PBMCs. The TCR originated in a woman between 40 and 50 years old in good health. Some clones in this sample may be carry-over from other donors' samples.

The CDR3 region is CAWSIPVTELFF. The CDR3 DNA reads TGTGCCTGGAGTATACCGGTAACGGAGCTGTTTTTT. V is TRBV30 and J is TRBJ1-3; no clear D. The better agreement between TRBJ2-2 and the DNA end casts doubt on the J call. This CDR3 is built from 12 residues. CDR1 GTSNPN and CDR2 SVGIG come from the germline V gene (reference sequence).